Listed here are 15 T cell receptor beta chains from one sample, sequenced in a study of T cells in Graves' hyperthyroidism and ophthalmopathy. What was amplified from RNA transcripts were TCR beta CDR3 regions. Carried out on the TCR CDR3, a first-round RT-PCR used the HTBI primer set. TCRdb independently ran MiXCR on the multiplex PCR reads; one entry per CDR3 protein. The sample has fewer than 450,000 distinct CDR3 sequences, about 14% seen once. Input material: blood. These receptors were obtained from a man aged 45-65 years with Graves' ophthalmopathy.

At least ten counts were recorded for this clonotype. This chain links TRBV7-6 with TRBJ1-1; tentatively, D is TRBD1 (5 bases). Per germline, CDR1 SGHVS and CDR2 FNYEAQ. With 1 base removed from V and 0 bases from J, the gap between germline ends came to 12 bases. This CDR3 is built from 16 residues. CDR3 sequence (DNA): TGTGCCAGCAGCTTAGGAGGGGTCACCATGAACACTGAAGCTTTCTTT. Its translation is CASSLGGVTMNTEAFF.

This clonotype was detected a few times. The rearrangement joins TRBV3-1 to TRBJ2-2, with 7 nucleotides matching TRBD2. Germline values: CDR1 LGHDT, CDR2 YNNKEL (reference sequence). This CDR3 is built from 15 residues. With 5 bases clipped from V and 5 bases from J, the junction kept 8 bases outside the gene matches. CDR3 region: CASSDWTRQTGELFF. The CDR3, as DNA: TGTGCCAGCAGCGACTGGACTAGGCAAACCGGGGAGCTGTTTTTT. Using reference TRBV3-1 and TRBJ2-2 for the parts outside the CDR3, the full variable domain is DTAVSQTPKYLVTQMGNDKSIKCEQNLGHDTMYWYKQDSKKFLKIMFSYNNKELIINETVPNRFSPKSPDKAHLNLHINSLELGDSAVYFCASSDWTRQTGELFFGEGSRLTVL.

DNA of the CDR3: TGTGCCTGGAGGGGTTTTCACTATGGCTACACCTTC. It specifies CAWRGFHYGYTF. The chain employs TRBV30 and TRBJ1-2; D unresolved. Per germline, CDR1 GTSNPN and CDR2 SVGIG (reference sequence). The V and J ends lost 3 bases and 3 bases respectively, with 8 bases between them. The CDR3 totals 12 residues.

A few counts support this clonotype. The rearrangement joins TRBV10-2 to TRBJ2-3; 8 bases match TRBD2. CDR1 is WSHSY, CDR2 SAAADI, per germline. There are 15 residues in the CDR3. Trimming took 5 bases from V and 1 from J; bases not matched to a gene: 5. In DNA form, the CDR3 reads TGCGCCAGCAGTAGCGGGACTAGGGGCACAGATACGCAGTATTTT. Translated: CASSSGTRGTDTQYF.

Worth noting for this clonotype: This may come from a read error, since a much larger clone is one base off. V and J are TRBV6-1 and TRBJ2-5; 14 bases are shared with TRBD2. There are 19 residues in the CDR3. The V and J ends lost 5 bases and 0 bases, in that order; junction bases with no gene match: 11. Germline V gives CDR1 MNHNS, CDR2 SASEGT. The CDR3 DNA reads as TGTGCCAGCAGTCCGGGGGGGACTAGCGGGAGTGTTCACCAAGAGACCCAGTACTTC. This codes for CASSPGGTSGSVHQETQYF.

This clonotype was seen at least ten times. The chain has TRBV20-1 and TRBJ2-7, with D tentatively TRBD2 (5 bases). CDR1 and CDR2 from the germline V gene are DFQATT and SNEGSKA (reference sequence). V lost 3 bases and J 3 bases, leaving 9 bases between the germline ends. The length of the CDR3 is 12 residues. CDR3 nucleotide sequence: TGCAGTGCTAGTTCGGGATACTACGAGCAGTACTTC. Encoded protein: CSASSGYYEQYF.

The rearrangement links TRBV7-6 to TRBJ2-2; 9 bases map to TRBD1. Germline V gene lookup returns CDR1 SGHVS and CDR2 FNYEAQ. The CDR3 contains 15 residues. With V trimmed by 5 bases and J by 6 bases, 7 bases remained unmatched. In DNA form, the CDR3 reads TGTGCCAGCAGCAAGGGACAGGGATTCGCCGGGGAGCTGTTTTTT. Translated, it gives CASSKGQGFAGELFF. Full variable domain (rest looked up from reference TRBV7-6 and TRBJ2-2): GAGVSQSPRYKVTKRGQDVALRCDPISGHVSLYWYRQALGQGPEFLTYFNYEAQQDKSGLPNDRFSAERPEGSISTLTIQRTEQRDSAMYRCASSKGQGFAGELFFGEGSRLTVL.

In its sample, this clonotype was seen a few times. J is TRBJ2-7 and V is TRBV11-2, with 14 bases fitting TRBD2. Germline V gene data show CDR1 as SGHAT and CDR2 as FQNNGV. Germline trimming cut 3 bases from V and 7 bases from J; bases unmatched to any gene: 8. This CDR3 is 16 amino acids long. In nucleotides, the CDR3 is TGTGCCAGCAGCTTGGATGGACTAGCGGGAGGCTGGGAGCAGTACTTC. It yields the protein CASSLDGLAGGWEQYF.

The sample holds many counts of this clonotype. The chain employs TRBV20-1 and TRBJ2-3; D is possibly TRBD2 (5 bases). This CDR3 is 16 amino acids long. Looked up from germline, CDR1 is DFQATT and CDR2 is SNEGSKA (reference sequence). V lost 0 bases to trimming and J lost 2 bases, with 15 bases between them. CDR3 sequence: CSARDPRERLTDTQYF. CDR3 in DNA: TGCAGTGCTAGAGATCCCCGGGAAAGGCTCACAGATACGCAGTATTTT.

For this clonotype: This could be a read error, since a much larger clone is one nucleotide away. The V gene is TRBV7-9, the J gene TRBJ2-1; 7 positions match TRBD2. The CDR3 has 16 amino acids. The germline gives CDR1 SEHNR, CDR2 FQNEAQ (reference sequence). The CDR3 DNA follows: TGTGCCAGCAGCTTAATCCAAGCGGGGCTTTACAATGAGCAGCTCTTC. Translation gives CASSLIQAGLYNEQLF.

Many counts were recorded for this clonotype. The CDR3: CASSVIGTDKVLDGYTF. The CDR3 DNA is TGTGCCAGCAGTGTCATCGGGACGGATAAAGTATTGGATGGCTACACCTTC. The chain has TRBV28 and TRBJ1-2; tentative D call: TRBD1 (5 bases). Germline CDR1 and CDR2: MDHEN and SYDVKM. CDR3 size: 17 residues. V gave up 5 bases and J gave up 6 bases, with 25 bases separating them.

The chain couples TRBV7-6 to TRBJ2-7, with TRBD1 identical over 8 bases. Germline trimming cut 1 base from V and 5 bases from J; bases unmatched to any gene: 4. From germline, CDR1 is SGHVS and CDR2 FNYEAQ. The CDR3 contains 14 residues. The CDR3 nucleotides are TGTGCCAGCAGCTTAGGGACAGGGACCCACGAGCAGTACTTC. It translates to CASSLGTGTHEQYF.

In its sample, this clonotype was seen a few times. This rearrangement joins TRBV29-1 to TRBJ2-3; 10 bases fit TRBD2. The germline V gene encodes CDR1 SQVTM and CDR2 ANQGSEA. The CDR3 loop spans 15 amino acids. V shed 4 bases and J 0 bases; nucleotides not matched to a gene: 4. For the CDR3, the DNA is TGCAGCGTTGTGGTACTAGCGGGAAGCACAGATACGCAGTATTTT. Encoded protein: CSVVVLAGSTDTQYF.

Concerning this clonotype itself: It may be a read error: a sequence one base away is much more abundant. The V and J genes are TRBV2 and TRBJ1-2; D perhaps matches TRBD1 (6 bases). Between the trimmed V and J ends, which lost 6 bases and 8 bases, there was a span of 19 bases. Per germline, CDR1 SNHLY and CDR2 FYNNEI. The CDR3 totals 14 residues. Here the CDR3 reads CASSSRVGGWGYTF. DNA for the CDR3: TGTGCCAGCAGCTCCCGTGTAGGGGGATGGGGCTACACCTTC.

The V call is TRBV30, the J call TRBJ1-2, with 7 bases matching TRBD1. J was trimmed by 7 bases and V by 2 bases; bases with no gene match: 7. Germline lookup yields CDR1 GTSNPN and CDR2 SVGIG (reference sequence). The CDR3 has 13 amino acids. As DNA, the CDR3 is TGTGCCTGGAGTAACCAGGGGGGACGTGGCTACACCTTC. Translation gives CAWSNQGGRGYTF. The variable domain in full, completed from reference TRBV30 and TRBJ1-2, reads SQTIHQWPATLVQPVGSPLSLECTVEGTSNPNLYWYRQAAGRGLQLLFYSVGIGQISSEVPQNLSASRPQDRQFILSSKKLLLSDSGFYLCAWSNQGGRGYTFGSGTRLTVV.